A single sample gave rise to the 13 T cell receptor beta chains below, sequenced in a study of cytomegalovirus exposure and HLA in healthy donors. The PCR was carried out with 60 Vbeta primers and 13 Jbeta primers. The repertoire was sequenced with immunoSEQ multiplex PCR; TCRdb's copy has only in-frame clones and lacks some. The repertoire consists of fewer than 200,000 clones, with around 69% occurring once and the leading ten covering approximately 3%. The sample taken for sequencing was PBMCs. The receptor source for this set is a woman aged 25 to 45 in good health and CMV-seronegative.

The chain combines TRBV7-8 with TRBJ2-7, with no clear D. The CDR3 is 12 residues long. The V end lost 1 base, the J end lost 4 bases, and 5 bases lay between the germline ends. The germline gives CDR1 SGHVS, CDR2 FQNEAQ. The CDR3 DNA sequence: TGTGCCAGCAGCTTAGTTGCGTACGAGCAGTACTTC. This codes for CASSLVAYEQYF.

This chain uses TRBV29-1 with TRBJ2-5; 13 bases are shared with TRBD2. CDR1 and CDR2 from the germline V gene are SQVTM and ANQGSEA. The CDR3 runs 13 residues. The trim removed 8 bases at V and 5 bases at J, leaving 5 bases unmatched. The DNA of the CDR3 is TGCAGCCTCGGGACTAGCGGGACTGAGACCCAGTACTTC. Its translation: CSLGTSGTETQYF.

J is TRBJ2-2 and V is TRBV4-3; 9 positions match TRBD1. The CDR3 totals 16 residues. The germline V gene encodes CDR1 LGHNA and CDR2 YSLEER. V lost 4 bases and J lost 7; bases outside the gene matches: 10. This CDR3 reads CASSLLQGAPGGELFF. CDR3 coding DNA: TGCGCCAGCAGCCTATTACAGGGGGCGCCGGGCGGGGAGCTGTTTTTT.

The CDR3, as DNA: TGCGCCAGCAGGGCACAGGGTATCCCCGCCTACGAGCAGTACTTC. It specifies CASRAQGIPAYEQYF. The chain uses TRBV4-1 and TRBJ2-7; a possible D gene is TRBD1 (6 bases). The length of the CDR3 is 15 residues. Germline CDR1 MGHRA, CDR2 YSYEKL. V shed 6 bases and J shed 2 bases, with 17 bases lying between them.

The CDR3 DNA sequence: TGCACCAGCAGCCAAGGGACAGGGGACTACACGCAGTATTTT. Translating gives CTSSQGTGDYTQYF. V and J are TRBV1 and TRBJ2-3; whether TRBD1, the table's D call, matches the DNA was not checked. TRBV1 is a recognized pseudogene. The CDR3 totals 14 residues.

The CDR3, as DNA: TGTGCCAGCAGTTACTGGGGAGAGCAGCCCCAGCATTTT. It is translated as CASSYWGEQPQHF. J is TRBJ1-5 and V is TRBV6-6, with no clear D. There are 13 residues in the CDR3. CDR1 and CDR2 (germline): MNHNY, SVGAGI (reference sequence). V was shortened by 1 base and J by 7 bases, with 8 bases between the two germline ends.

CDR3 amino acids: CASSLGVGGPTYNEQFF. The CDR3 DNA follows: TGCGCCAGCAGCTTGGGCGTGGGAGGCCCGACCTACAATGAGCAGTTCTTC. The chain links TRBV5-1 to TRBJ2-1; D is perhaps TRBD2 (6 bases). The length of the CDR3 is 17 residues. Per germline, CDR1 SGHRS and CDR2 YFSETQ. Trimming took 0 bases from V and 2 from J, leaving 15 bases between them.

The chain couples TRBV6-4 to TRBJ2-1; 8 bases are a match to TRBD2. V was clipped by 6 bases and J by 2 bases; unmatched bases: 6. The CDR3 is 15 residues long. The germline V gene encodes CDR1 MRHNA and CDR2 SNTAGT. CDR3 region: CASRKAGEAYNEQFF. The CDR3 DNA sequence: TGTGCCAGCAGAAAAGCGGGAGAGGCCTACAATGAGCAGTTCTTC.

V usage is TRBV29-1 and J usage is TRBJ2-2; D remains unclear. CDR1 SQVTM and CDR2 ANQGSEA come from the germline V gene. This CDR3 spans 11 amino acids. V gave up 7 bases and J gave up 5 bases, with 8 bases separating them. CDR3 nucleotides: TGCAGCGCGCCAGTAACCGGGGAGCTGTTTTTT. This translates into CSAPVTGELFF.

This clone is medium-sized (0.01 to 0.1%) within its sample. The rearrangement joins TRBV30 to TRBJ2-1; tentatively, D is TRBD2 (5 bases). Deletions cut 0 bases from V and 3 bases from J, with 12 bases between. There are 15 residues in the CDR3. Germline V gene data show CDR1 as GTSNPN and CDR2 as SVGIG (reference sequence). The CDR3 loop is CAWSVSAGDYNEQFF. The CDR3 DNA is TGTGCCTGGAGTGTGTCGGCGGGCGACTACAATGAGCAGTTCTTC.

The J gene is TRBJ2-7, the V gene TRBV11-3; 7 positions agree with TRBD1. V dropped 5 bases and J dropped 5; count of bases not matched to a gene: 6. This CDR3 region has 13 residues. Germline loops: CDR1 SGHNT, CDR2 YENEEA. CDR3 in DNA: TGTGCCAGCAGCCACGGGACAGCTCACGAGCAGTACTTC. Its translation: CASSHGTAHEQYF.

The chain employs TRBV12-5 and TRBJ1-5; TRBD1 is a possible D gene (5 bases). CDR3 length equals 15 residues. The V end lost 4 bases, the J end lost 0 bases, and 10 bases lay between the germline ends. CDR1 is LGHNT and CDR2 is FRNRAP in the germline V gene. The CDR3 DNA sequence: TGTGCTAGTGGTTCGGGACTGTATAGCAATCAGCCCCAGCATTTT. It yields the protein CASGSGLYSNQPQHF.

The rearrangement uses TRBV28 and TRBJ1-2; D perhaps matches TRBD1 (6 bases). Trimming cost V 10 bases and J 8 bases, with 14 bases left between them. Germline V lookup: CDR1 MDHEN, CDR2 SYDVKM. The CDR3 length is 11 residues. The CDR3 here is CATLQGFGYTF. In nucleotides, the CDR3 is TGTGCCACCCTTCAGGGGTTCGGCTACACCTTC.